These 23 T cell receptor beta chains came from one sample sequenced in a study of blood T cell repertoires in COVID-19. The protocol was immunoSEQ multiplex PCR, while the TCRdb copy is restricted to in-frame clones and leaves out a portion. In the table there are approximately 110,000 clones, roughly 88% of which are singletons. Sample: peripheral blood. These receptors came from a woman aged 45-60 years with active or convalescent COVID-19.

In regard to this clone: Sequence at one end of the junction differs from germline and may be a read error. CDR3 sequence reads: CASRRGRDSLHF. CDR3 in DNA: TGTGCCAGCAGGAGGGGTCGGGACTCACTACATTTT. The rearrangement links TRBV7-3 to TRBJ2-3, with D possibly matching TRBD2 (6 bases). The CDR3 is 12 amino acids. Per germline, CDR1 SGHTA and CDR2 FQGTGA. The variable domain in full, completed from reference TRBV7-3 and TRBJ2-3, reads GAGVSQTPSNKVTEKGKYVELRCDPISGHTALYWYRQSLGQGPEFLIYFQGTGAADDSGLPNDRFFAVRPEGSVSTLKIQRTERGDSAVYLCASRRGRDSLHFGPGTRLTVL.

This clone was detected once. The chain is built from TRBV3-1 (or the pseudogene TRBV3-2) and TRBJ1-1, with 8 nucleotides matching TRBD1. The germline CDR1 and CDR2 sequences are LGHDT and YNNKEL (reference sequence). The CDR3 covers 14 residues. The V segment lost 2 bases and the J segment 4 bases; nucleotides outside the gene matches: 3. CDR3 in amino acids: CASSQLQGVTEAFF. CDR3 nucleotides: TGTGCCAGCAGCCAATTACAGGGGGTCACTGAAGCTTTCTTT.

The J gene is TRBJ1-2, the V gene TRBV14, with a possible D match to TRBD1 (6 bases). Trimming took off 0 bases at V and 4 bases at J, with 12 bases between the two ends. The CDR3 extends over 15 amino acids. Germline CDR1 SGHDN, CDR2 FVKESK. CDR3 nucleotide sequence: TGTGCCAGCAGCCAAGAAGGGAACAGGGTCTATGGCTACACCTTC. This gives the protein CASSQEGNRVYGYTF.

The CDR3 sequence is CASSRGGTEQFF. In DNA, the CDR3 is TGCGCCAGCAGCCGTGGAGGTACTGAGCAGTTCTTC. V is TRBV4-3 and J is TRBJ2-1; possibly TRBD2 for D (5 bases). Trimming pared 4 bases from V and 9 bases from J, leaving 10 bases between. CDR1 is LGHNA, CDR2 YSLEER, per germline. The CDR3 extends over 12 amino acids.

The rearrangement joins TRBV18 to TRBJ2-3; D may be TRBD2 (5 bases). Deletions cut 3 bases from V and 7 bases from J, with 11 bases between. Germline lookup yields CDR1 KGHSH and CDR2 LQKENI. The CDR3 extends over 13 amino acids. CDR3 in amino acids: CASSPPGTNTQYF. The DNA of the CDR3 is TGTGCCAGCTCACCCCCGGGAACAAATACGCAGTATTTT.

The V call is TRBV20-1, the J call TRBJ1-1; D not certain. This CDR3 region has 11 residues. The ends were cut back, 6 bases at V and 11 bases at J, with 16 bases in the middle. Germline values: CDR1 DFQATT, CDR2 SNEGSKA (reference sequence). The CDR3 loop is CSANPGFGAFF. Here the CDR3 DNA reads TGCAGTGCCAACCCGGGTTTTGGGGCTTTCTTT.

The chain uses TRBV14 and TRBJ2-4, with D tentatively TRBD1 (6 bases). V was clipped by 1 base and J by 2 bases, with 12 bases between them. This CDR3 is built from 16 residues. Germline V gives CDR1 SGHDN, CDR2 FVKESK. CDR3 nucleotide sequence: TGTGCCAGCAGCCAAGGTACAGGGTCAACCAAAAACATTCAGTACTTC. Translation gives CASSQGTGSTKNIQYF.

The chain couples TRBV27 to TRBJ2-3; 11 nucleotides match TRBD2. Trimming took 3 bases from V and 5 from J; bases not matched to a gene: 4. The germline CDR1 and CDR2 sequences are MNHEY and SMNVEV (reference sequence). This CDR3 is built from 15 residues. This chain's CDR3 is CASSLTSGAGDTQYF. CDR3 DNA sequence: TGTGCCAGCAGTTTGACTAGCGGGGCGGGAGATACGCAGTATTTT.

The chain couples TRBV2 to TRBJ2-7; 8 positions agree with TRBD2. CDR3 length: 15 amino acids. The V gene end was trimmed by 8 bases and the J gene end by 6 bases; junction bases not matched to a gene: 15. Germline V CDR1 and CDR2: SNHLY, FYNNEI. CDR3 amino acids: CASWGPRTSFGEQYF. In nucleotides, the CDR3 is TGTGCCAGCTGGGGACCCCGGACTAGCTTCGGCGAGCAGTACTTC.

V usage is TRBV2 and J usage is TRBJ1-4; D is possibly TRBD1 (6 bases). The CDR3 has 15 residues. V dropped 6 bases and J dropped 0 bases, with 11 bases sitting between them. CDR1 SNHLY and CDR2 FYNNEI come from the germline V gene. The CDR3 loop is CASRRSGATNEKLFF. As DNA, the CDR3 is TGTGCCAGCAGGCGCTCAGGGGCAACTAATGAAAAACTGTTTTTT.

This clone was recorded once. The V and J genes are TRBV10-3 and TRBJ1-1; the D is unclear. CDR3 length: 13 residues. V was clipped by 6 bases and J by 5 bases, with 13 bases between them. From germline, CDR1 is ENHRY and CDR2 SYGVKD. The CDR3 coding sequence is TGTGCCATCAGCCCGGCGGGGAGGACTGAAGCTTTCTTT. Translation gives CAISPAGRTEAFF.

The genes are TRBV7-2 and TRBJ2-7; no clear D. Germline lookup yields CDR1 SGHTA and CDR2 FQGNSA. The V end was cut by 5 bases, the J end by 3 bases, with 5 bases between. The CDR3 covers 11 residues. The CDR3 loop is CASSARYEQYF. DNA for the CDR3: TGTGCCAGCAGCGCGCGCTACGAGCAGTACTTC.

As DNA, the CDR3 is TGTGCCACCAGCAGAGGCGGACAGAACACTGAAGCTTTCTTT. It is translated as CATSRGGQNTEAFF. The chain combines TRBV15 with TRBJ1-1; TRBD1 is a possible D gene (5 bases). The CDR3 is made up of 14 amino acids. Trimming took 1 base from V and 1 from J, leaving 7 bases between them. Germline V gene lookup returns CDR1 LNHNV and CDR2 YYDKDF (reference sequence).

This sequence joins TRBV2 and TRBJ1-3; 7 positions agree with TRBD1. V was clipped by 5 bases and J by 0 bases; unmatched bases: 4. The CDR3 spans 15 residues. Looked up from germline, CDR1 is SNHLY and CDR2 is FYNNEI. CDR3 region: CASSMGTVSGNTIYF. The CDR3 DNA reads as TGTGCCAGCAGTATGGGGACAGTCTCTGGAAACACCATATATTTT.

The rearrangement links TRBV25-1 to TRBJ2-1; D is unresolved. Germline V gives CDR1 MGHDK, CDR2 SYGVNS. Trimming stripped 7 bases from V and 7 bases from J, with 17 bases between. This CDR3 contains 14 residues. The CDR3 reads CASTPRNSINEQFF. CDR3 DNA: TGTGCCAGCACCCCCCGAAATAGCATAAATGAGCAGTTCTTC.

The rearrangement uses TRBV3-1 (or the pseudogene TRBV3-2) and TRBJ1-5; no reliable D call. Germline CDR1 reads LGHDT; CDR2 reads YNNKEL (reference sequence). The CDR3 extends over 17 amino acids. Trimming pared 5 bases from V and 5 bases from J, leaving 22 bases between. CDR3 sequence (DNA): TGTGCCAGCAGCTCGCCCGATCCCATTTGGCATCATCAGCCCCAGCATTTT. Its protein product is CASSSPDPIWHHQPQHF.

For the CDR3, the DNA is TGCGCCAGCAGCTTGGTGGAGGGAAAGGGAGCGCAGTTCTTC. Residues: CASSLVEGKGAQFF. The V call is TRBV5-1, the J call TRBJ2-1; D possibly corresponds to TRBD2 (6 bases). The CDR3 sequence is 14 residues long. The germline V gene has CDR1 SGHRS and CDR2 YFSETQ. V was clipped by 0 bases and J by 12 bases, with 16 bases between them.

CDR3 sequence reads: CASSPLSTGEAFF. The CDR3 coding sequence is TGTGCCAGCAGCCCTCTGAGTACCGGGGAAGCTTTCTTT. The rearrangement joins TRBV14 to TRBJ1-1; D is uncertain. There are 13 residues in the CDR3. V was cut by 4 bases and J by 8 bases, with 14 bases left in between. Per germline, CDR1 SGHDN and CDR2 FVKESK.

The V call is TRBV5-6, the J call TRBJ2-3, with unresolved D. This CDR3 is built from 16 residues. V was clipped by 4 bases and J by 2 bases, with 17 bases between them. CDR1 is SGHDT and CDR2 is YYEEEE in the germline V gene. CDR3 sequence: CASSPAKAQYTDTQYF. CDR3 coding DNA: TGTGCCAGCAGCCCCGCCAAAGCGCAGTACACAGATACGCAGTATTTT.

The rearrangement uses TRBV27 and TRBJ2-1, with 10 bases matching TRBD2. The CDR3 has 15 residues. Unmatched junction bases numbered 0, after V lost 2 bases and J lost 2 bases. Germline loops: CDR1 MNHEY, CDR2 SMNVEV (reference sequence). The CDR3 loop is CASSLTSGTYNEQFF. The CDR3, as DNA: TGTGCCAGCAGTTTAACTAGCGGGACCTACAATGAGCAGTTCTTC.

This clone was found a few times. This chain connects TRBV28 to TRBJ1-5, with D possibly being TRBD1 (6 bases). Per germline, CDR1 MDHEN and CDR2 SYDVKM. Trimming cost V 3 bases and J 9 bases, with 15 bases left between them. This CDR3 has 14 amino acids. The CDR3 coding sequence is TGTGCCAGCAGTTTTTTGGGGGCAGGGCGGCCCCAGCATTTT. Its protein is CASSFLGAGRPQHF.

This chain links TRBV2 with TRBJ2-1; a weak D match, TRBD2 (6 bases). CDR1 and CDR2 from the germline V gene are SNHLY and FYNNEI. The CDR3 has 12 residues. The V end was cut by 4 bases, the J end by 10 bases, with 11 bases between. The CDR3 nucleotides are TGTGCCAGCAGTGTAACACTAGCCGAGCAGTTCTTC. Its protein product is CASSVTLAEQFF.

The gene calls are TRBV7-9 and TRBJ2-1, with D hard to call. Trimming stripped 4 bases from V and 14 bases from J, with 12 bases between. CDR1 is SEHNR and CDR2 is FQNEAQ in the germline V gene (reference sequence). The CDR3 spans 11 residues. The CDR3 nucleotides read TGTGCCAGCAGCTCCCACCGCTATGAGTTCTTC. This sequence encodes CASSSHRYEFF.